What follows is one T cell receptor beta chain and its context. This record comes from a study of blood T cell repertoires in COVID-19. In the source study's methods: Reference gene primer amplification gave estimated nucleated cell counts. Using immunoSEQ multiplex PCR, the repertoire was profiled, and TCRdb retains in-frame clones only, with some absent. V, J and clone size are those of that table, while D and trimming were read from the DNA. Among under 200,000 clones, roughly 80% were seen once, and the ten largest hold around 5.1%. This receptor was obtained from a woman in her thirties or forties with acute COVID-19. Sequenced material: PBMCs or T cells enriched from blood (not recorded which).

The CDR3 protein is CASSYRGREPQHF. The CDR3 nucleotides are TGTGCCAGCAGTTACCGGGGTAGGGAGCCCCAGCATTTT. V usage is TRBV6-5 and J usage is TRBJ1-5; D gene ambiguous. This CDR3 is 13 amino acids long. V gave up 2 bases and J gave up 8 bases, with 10 bases separating them. Germline loops: CDR1 MNHEY, CDR2 SVGAGI.